This TCR beta chain was recorded in a study of human T cells and chemical hapten exposure. The overall study: Small volume differences among pooled libraries mainly caused per-sample TCR yield variation. Study-level points and caveats: Controls formed significantly fewer large CDR3 similarity clusters than expanded TCRs did.

TCRdb called the RACE reads again in MiXCR, with one record for every CDR3 protein. This sample has some 38,000 distinct CDR3 sequences, with roughly 6.4% found just once. Time point here: patch test 1, 2 weeks after DPC sensitization. Treatment denoted: therapeutic diphenylcyclopropenone sensitization with weekly scalp DPC. Before extraction, the whole blood was not fractionated, and total RNA was taken from it. Donors, patients with alopecia ranging from 18 to 70 years old and judged suitable for DPC, provided samples. This clonotype was found a few times. Its target is unknown. Sequencing used whole blood, obtained in connection with sensitization to the hapten diphenylcyclopropenone (DPC). This TCR was sampled from a woman between 25 and 40 years old with alopecia areata. Some clones in this sample may be carry-over from other donors' samples.

The CDR3 protein is CASSTPGQTFEGDEQYF. The CDR3 DNA sequence: TGTGCCAGTAGTACACCGGGACAGACCTTTGAGGGTGACGAGCAGTACTTC. The V and J genes are TRBV19 and TRBJ2-7; 7 nucleotides match TRBD1. The CDR3 has 17 amino acids. J gave up 5 bases and V 4 bases, and 17 bases lay outside the gene matches. CDR1 LNHDA and CDR2 SQIVND come from the germline V gene (reference sequence).